This TCR beta chain is from a study of cytomegalovirus exposure and HLA in healthy donors. Points from the study as a whole: The study listed under 200 cytomegalovirus-associated TCR beta chains.

Some clones are missing from TCRdb's copy, which holds only in-frame ones; the method was immunoSEQ multiplex PCR. The repertoire includes 100,000 to 150,000 clones, nearly 90% of them detected once, and around 1.2% sits in the top ten. V was cut by 5 bases and J by 0 bases, with 23 bases left in between. The CDR3 length is 19 residues. Germline V CDR1 and CDR2: LNHDA, SQIVND (reference sequence). About this clone: Its antigen is undetermined.

Sample: PBMCs. The V gene is TRBV19, the J gene TRBJ1-5; TRBD1 is a possible D gene (5 bases). This TCR derives from a woman aged 18-29 years in good health and CMV-seronegative. CDR3 protein: CASSPRRGEIPYSNQPQHF. The CDR3 nucleotides read TGTGCCAGTAGTCCGAGGCGGGGGGAGATCCCCTATAGCAATCAGCCCCAGCATTTT.